The clone carrying this TCR beta chain showed up just a few times. These data originate in a study of patients and donors after allogeneic stem cell transplantation. Each CDR3 protein is one row after TCRdb ran MiXCR on the RT-PCR reads. This table has about 160,000 distinct CDR3 sequences, approximately 25% appearing once. With V trimmed by 3 bases and J by 6 bases, 7 bases remained unmatched. The CDR3 is made up of 15 amino acids. Looked up from germline, CDR1 is SGHRS and CDR2 is YFSETQ. The chain has TRBV5-1 and TRBJ2-1, with 9 bases aligning to TRBD1. The clonotype was recovered from a human donor who was either an allogeneic HSCT recipient or a stem cell or donor lymphocyte infusion donor (not recorded which). It is not recorded whose cells these are; they may come from a transplant donor. Sequenced sample: blood, either unsorted or a sorted T cell fraction (not recorded which). The CDR3 DNA follows: TGCGCCAGCAGCTCGGGACAGGGTACATTCAATGAGCAGTTCTTC. It specifies CASSSGQGTFNEQFF. Together with reference TRBV5-1 and TRBJ2-1, the CDR3 gives the full variable domain: KAGVTQTPRYLIKTRGQQVTLSCSPISGHRSVSWYQQTPGQGLQFLFEYFSETQRNKGNFPGRFSGRQFSNSRSEMNVSTLELGDSALYLCASSSGQGTFNEQFFGPGTRLTVL.